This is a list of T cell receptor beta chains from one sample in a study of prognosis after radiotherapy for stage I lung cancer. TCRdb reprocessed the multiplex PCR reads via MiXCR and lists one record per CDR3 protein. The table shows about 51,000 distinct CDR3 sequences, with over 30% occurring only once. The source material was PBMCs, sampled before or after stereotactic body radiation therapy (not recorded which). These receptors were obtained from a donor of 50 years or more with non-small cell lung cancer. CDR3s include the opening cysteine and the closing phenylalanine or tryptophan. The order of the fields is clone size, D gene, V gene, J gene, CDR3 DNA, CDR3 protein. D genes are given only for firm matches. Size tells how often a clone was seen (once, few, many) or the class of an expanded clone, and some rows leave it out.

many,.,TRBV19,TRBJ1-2,TGTGCCAGTAGTATAGAGGCAAGGTTGTATGGCTACACCTTC,CASSIEARLYGYTF
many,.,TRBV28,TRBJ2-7,TGTGCCAGCAACTCAGGGTTCGGCGAGCAGTACTTC,CASNSGFGEQYF
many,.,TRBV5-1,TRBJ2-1,TGCGCCAGCAGCCCCCACCAGGGTGGGTACAATGAGCAGTTCTTC,CASSPHQGGYNEQFF
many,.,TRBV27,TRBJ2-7,TGTGCCAGCAGTTTTTCGAGGAGAACATCCTACGAGCAGTACTTC,CASSFSRRTSYEQYF
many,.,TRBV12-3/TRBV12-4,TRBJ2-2,TGTGCCAGCAGTTGGTTGGGCGGGGGCAACACCGGGGAGCTGTTTTTT,CASSWLGGGNTGELFF
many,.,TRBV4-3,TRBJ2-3,TGCGCCAGCAGCCTGGACTATTCCTTCCTGCCGGATACGCAGTATTTT,CASSLDYSFLPDTQYF
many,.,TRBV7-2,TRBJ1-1,TGTGCCAGCAGCTCCCGGGACTTTCAGGCTTTCTTT,CASSSRDFQAFF
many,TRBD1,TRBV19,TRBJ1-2,TGTGCCAGTAGCCGGGACAGGGGGCCTTTTGGCTACACCTTC,CASSRDRGPFGYTF
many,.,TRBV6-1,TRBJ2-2,TGTGCCAGCGTTCCCAACCTCGGCAGGGGTTTTACCGGGGAGCTGTTTTTT,CASVPNLGRGFTGELFF
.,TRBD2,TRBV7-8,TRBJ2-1,TGTGCCAGCAGCCTTAAGCGGGAACCTACCTTCAATGAGCAGTTCTTC,CASSLKREPTFNEQFF